This T cell receptor beta chain comes out of a study of cytomegalovirus exposure and HLA in healthy donors. Points from the study as a whole: Among TCR sequences, most were rare, though some public TCRs appeared in many donors. Association of 15,000 to 20,000 TCR beta sequences with HLA alleles was found at 0.05 false discovery rate in a later analysis. According to an earlier analysis, most TCR beta V segments yielded productive rearrangements about 87% or about 30% of the time.

Per germline, CDR1 LNHDA and CDR2 SQIVND (reference sequence). The CDR3 has 12 residues. V dropped 7 bases and J dropped 4 bases, with 10 bases sitting between them. With respect to this clone: Its specificity is not known.

PCR amplification relied on 60 Vbeta primers (plus 13 Jbeta primers). Sequenced by immunoSEQ multiplex PCR; TCRdb stores in-frame clones only, minus some. The sample lists 190,000 or so clones, 80% seen once, with 0.65% in the top ten. This TCR derives from a boy younger than 18 in good health and CMV-seronegative. Sequencing input: PBMCs. The chain links TRBV19 to TRBJ1-1; perhaps TRBD1 as D (5 bases). The CDR3 bases are TGTGCCAGTAAGTTTAGGGGCACTGAAGCTTTCTTT. This gives the protein CASKFRGTEAFF. Based on the CDR3 plus reference TRBV19 and TRBJ1-1, the full variable domain is DGGITQSPKYLFRKEGQNVTLSCEQNLNHDAMYWYRQDPGQGLRLIYYSQIVNDFQKGDIAEGYSVSREKKESFPLTVTSAQKNPTAFYLCASKFRGTEAFFGQGTRLTVV.